The T cell receptor (beta chain) described here comes from a study of T-cell memory formation after mild COVID-19. Germline V gene sequence: CDR1 SEHNR, CDR2 FQNEAQ (reference sequence). With 4 bases removed from V and 2 bases from J, the gap between germline ends came to 11 bases. CDR3 length: 14 residues. Study conclusions and caveats: Contracting clones localized mainly to CM and EM when CD4+ and mainly to EMRA when CD8+. Cross-reactive memory apparently joined, as some responding clones appeared in pre-infection memory.

This clonotype appeared a few times. No antigen is known for it. Via MiXCR, TCRdb re-called the 5' RACE reads, giving one row per CDR3 protein. Among about 190,000 distinct CDR3 sequences listed, roughly 30% were seen once. This chain connects TRBV7-9 to TRBJ1-2; D unresolved. Sequencing used PBMCs or a T cell subset sorted from them (not recorded which). This TCR came from an adult woman who had mild COVID-19 (a few samples of this study predate the infection). Cell type and time point are not known. The CDR3 bases are TGTGCCAGCAGCTCCCTCAGGACCAACTATGGCTACACCTTC. Translating gives CASSSLRTNYGYTF. Drawing the rest from reference TRBV7-9 and TRBJ1-2, the complete variable domain is DTGVSQNPRHKITKRGQNVTFRCDPISEHNRLYWYRQTLGQGPEFLTYFQNEAQLEKSRLLSDRFSAERPKGSFSTLEIQRTEQGDSAMYLCASSSLRTNYGYTFGSGTRLTVV.